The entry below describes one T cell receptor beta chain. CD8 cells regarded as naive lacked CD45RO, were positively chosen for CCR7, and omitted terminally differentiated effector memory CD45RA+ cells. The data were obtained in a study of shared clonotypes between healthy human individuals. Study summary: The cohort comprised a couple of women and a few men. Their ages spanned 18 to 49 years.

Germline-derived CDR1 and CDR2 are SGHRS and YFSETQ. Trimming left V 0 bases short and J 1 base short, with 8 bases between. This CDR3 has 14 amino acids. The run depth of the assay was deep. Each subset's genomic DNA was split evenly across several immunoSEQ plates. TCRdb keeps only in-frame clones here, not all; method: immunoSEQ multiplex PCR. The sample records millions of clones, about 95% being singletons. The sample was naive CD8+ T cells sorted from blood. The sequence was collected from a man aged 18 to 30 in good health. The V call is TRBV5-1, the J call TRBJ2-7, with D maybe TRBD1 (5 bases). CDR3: CASSLDRMSYEQYF. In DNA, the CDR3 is TGCGCCAGCAGCTTGGACAGGATGTCCTACGAGCAGTACTTC.